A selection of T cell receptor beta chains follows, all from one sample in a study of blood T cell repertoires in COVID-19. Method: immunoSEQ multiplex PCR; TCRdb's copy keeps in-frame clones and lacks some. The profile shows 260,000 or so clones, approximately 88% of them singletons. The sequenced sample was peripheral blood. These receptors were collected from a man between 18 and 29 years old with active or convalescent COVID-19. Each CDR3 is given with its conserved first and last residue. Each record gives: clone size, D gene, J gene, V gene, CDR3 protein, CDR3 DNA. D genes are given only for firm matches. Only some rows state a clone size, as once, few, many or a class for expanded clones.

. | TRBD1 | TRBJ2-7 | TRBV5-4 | CASSLDRQGSSYEQYF | TGTGCCAGCAGCTTGGATCGACAGGGTAGCTCCTACGAGCAGTACTTC
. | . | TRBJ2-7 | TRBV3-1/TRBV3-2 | CASSQTTGPYEQYF | TGTGCCAGCAGCCAAACGACAGGTCCCTACGAGCAGTACTTC
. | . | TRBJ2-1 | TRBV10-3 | CATGESSYNEQFF | TGTGCCACTGGAGAGAGCTCCTACAATGAGCAGTTCTTC
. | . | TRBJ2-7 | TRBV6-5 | CASSGGVEFSYEQYF | TGTGCCAGCAGCGGCGGGGTCGAATTCTCCTACGAGCAGTACTTC
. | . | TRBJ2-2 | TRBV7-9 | CASSLEYGANTGELFF | TGTGCCAGCAGCTTAGAGTACGGGGCGAACACCGGGGAGCTGTTTTTT
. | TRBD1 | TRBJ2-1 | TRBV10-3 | CAISKTGVNEQFF | TGTGCCATCAGTAAGACAGGGGTCAATGAGCAGTTCTTC
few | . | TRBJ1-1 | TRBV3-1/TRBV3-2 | CASRSRGAGDTEAFF | TGTGCCAGCCGAAGCCGGGGGGCTGGGGACACTGAAGCTTTCTTT
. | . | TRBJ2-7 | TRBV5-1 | CASSNRGPQTYEQYF | TGCGCCAGCAGCAACCGAGGGCCTCAAACCTACGAGCAGTACTTC
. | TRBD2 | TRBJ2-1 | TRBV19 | CASSRGGNSHNEQFF | TGTGCCAGTAGTCGGGGGGGCAATTCCCACAATGAGCAGTTCTTC
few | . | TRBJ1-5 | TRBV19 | CASSSHRASMEPQHF | TGTGCCAGTAGCTCACACAGGGCTTCAATGGAGCCCCAGCATTTT
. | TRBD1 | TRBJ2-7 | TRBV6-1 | CASSDGTGGYEQYF | TGTGCCAGCAGTGACGGGACAGGGGGCTACGAGCAGTACTTC
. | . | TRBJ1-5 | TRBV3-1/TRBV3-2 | CASSQDTQGAQHF | TGTGCCAGCAGCCAAGATACTCAGGGCGCCCAGCATTTT
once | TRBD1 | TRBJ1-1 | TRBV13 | CASSSGQGLTEAFF | TGTGCCAGCAGCTCGGGACAGGGACTCACTGAAGCTTTCTTT
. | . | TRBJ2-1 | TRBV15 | CATSHRESSYNEQFF | TGTGCCACCAGTCATCGGGAAAGCTCCTACAATGAGCAGTTCTTC
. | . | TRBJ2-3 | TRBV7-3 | CASSPLGVHTDTQYF | TGTGCCAGCAGCCCGCTGGGAGTACACACAGATACGCAGTATTTT
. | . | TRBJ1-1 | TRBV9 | CASSPSGTQGGSAFF | TGTGCCAGCAGCCCATCAGGGACTCAGGGAGGGAGCGCTTTCTTT
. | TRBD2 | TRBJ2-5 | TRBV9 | CASSVSASGASETQYF | TGTGCCAGCAGCGTCTCGGCTAGCGGGGCCTCGGAGACCCAGTACTTC
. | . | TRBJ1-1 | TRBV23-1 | CASSTSWAGNITEAFF | TGCGCCAGCAGTACCTCTTGGGCAGGTAACATCACTGAAGCTTTCTTT
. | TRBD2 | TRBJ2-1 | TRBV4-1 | CASSQGARGGAKNEQFF | TGCGCCAGCAGCCAAGGGGCTCGCGGGGGGGCGAAAAATGAGCAGTTCTTC
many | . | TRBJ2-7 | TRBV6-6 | CASSYSIESSYEQYF | TGTGCCAGCAGTTACTCTATAGAAAGCTCCTACGAGCAGTACTTC
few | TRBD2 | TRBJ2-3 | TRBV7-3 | CASSTGLAVDTQYF | TGTGCCAGCAGCACCGGACTAGCGGTAGATACGCAGTATTTT
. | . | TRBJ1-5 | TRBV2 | CASSEVEKGEFGNQPQHF | TGTGCCAGCAGTGAAGTTGAAAAGGGAGAGTTCGGCAATCAGCCCCAGCATTTT
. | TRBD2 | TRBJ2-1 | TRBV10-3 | CAIWSSRGNEQFF | TGTGCCATCTGGTCCTCGCGGGGGAATGAGCAGTTCTTC
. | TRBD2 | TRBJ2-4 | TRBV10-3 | CAISAGGGVAKNIQYF | TGTGCCATCAGTGCCGGCGGGGGGGTAGCCAAAAACATTCAGTACTTC
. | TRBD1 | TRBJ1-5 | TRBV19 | CASRTGGSGNQPQHF | TGTGCCAGTAGAACAGGGGGATCGGGCAATCAGCCCCAGCATTTT
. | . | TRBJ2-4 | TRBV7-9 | CASSGAGISKNIQYF | TGTGCCAGCAGCGGCGCCGGGATTTCCAAAAACATTCAGTACTTC
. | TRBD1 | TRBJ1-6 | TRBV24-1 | CATSEGQLVISSPLHF | TGTGCCACCAGTGAGGGACAGTTAGTAATCTCTTCACCCCTCCACTTT
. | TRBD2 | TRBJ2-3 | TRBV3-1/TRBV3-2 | CASSQDGGETQYF | TGTGCCAGCAGCCAAGATGGGGGGGAGACGCAGTATTTT
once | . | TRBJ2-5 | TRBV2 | CASTFQHWAQETQYF | TGTGCCAGCACCTTCCAGCACTGGGCCCAAGAGACCCAGTACTTC
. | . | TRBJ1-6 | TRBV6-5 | CASSLRRLNSPLHF | TGTGCCAGCAGCCTAAGGAGACTTAATTCACCCCTCCACTTT
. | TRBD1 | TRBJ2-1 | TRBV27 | CASGTGVLNEQFF | TGTGCCAGCGGGACAGGGGTTCTCAATGAGCAGTTCTTC
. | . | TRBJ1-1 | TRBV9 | CASSVGPTLNTEAFF | TGTGCCAGCAGCGTAGGCCCAACACTGAACACTGAAGCTTTCTTT
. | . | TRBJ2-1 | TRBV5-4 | CASSLGPRGSSYNEQFF | TGTGCCAGCAGCTTGGGGCCTAGGGGGAGCTCCTACAATGAGCAGTTCTTC
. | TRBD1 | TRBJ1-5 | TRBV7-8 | CASSLGTGGDYYSNQPQHF | TGTGCCAGCAGCTTGGGGACAGGGGGCGACTATTATAGCAATCAGCCCCAGCATTTT
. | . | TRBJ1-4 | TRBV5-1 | CASSSTGATNEKLFF | TGCGCCAGCAGCTCAACAGGAGCAACTAATGAAAAACTGTTTTTT
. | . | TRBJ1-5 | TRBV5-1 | CASSSGGLLVPYSNQPQHF | TGCGCCAGCAGCTCGGGGGGCCTCCTAGTCCCCTATAGCAATCAGCCCCAGCATTTT
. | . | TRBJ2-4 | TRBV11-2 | CASSQTVNIQYF | TGTGCCAGCAGCCAGACAGTGAACATTCAGTACTTC